This T cell receptor (beta chain) was found in a study of post-analysis software for immune sequencing data. General observations from the study: Elevated frequency relative to controls characterized four to six TRBV segments in patients, TRBV5-6, TRBV5-1 and TRBV20-1 among them.

Germline V gives CDR1 DFQATT, CDR2 SNEGSKA (reference sequence). With V trimmed by 2 bases and J by 6 bases, 16 bases remained unmatched. CDR3 length equals 17 residues. Points on this clonotype: Its target is unknown.

Sequencing libraries made from TCR beta cDNA carried unique molecular identifiers. TCRdb used MiXCR to reprocess the PCR reads, holding one entry per CDR3 protein. The sample lists some 690,000 distinct CDR3 sequences, roughly three fifths occurring once. The receptor comes from a girl aged 2 to 9 with multiple sclerosis. This chain links TRBV20-1 with TRBJ2-1; 7 bases agree with TRBD1. Sequenced input: blood. The CDR3 coding sequence is TGCAGTGCTAGAATACTATCAGGGGGATTGCCACCCAATGAGCAGTTCTTC. Amino acids: CSARILSGGLPPNEQFF.